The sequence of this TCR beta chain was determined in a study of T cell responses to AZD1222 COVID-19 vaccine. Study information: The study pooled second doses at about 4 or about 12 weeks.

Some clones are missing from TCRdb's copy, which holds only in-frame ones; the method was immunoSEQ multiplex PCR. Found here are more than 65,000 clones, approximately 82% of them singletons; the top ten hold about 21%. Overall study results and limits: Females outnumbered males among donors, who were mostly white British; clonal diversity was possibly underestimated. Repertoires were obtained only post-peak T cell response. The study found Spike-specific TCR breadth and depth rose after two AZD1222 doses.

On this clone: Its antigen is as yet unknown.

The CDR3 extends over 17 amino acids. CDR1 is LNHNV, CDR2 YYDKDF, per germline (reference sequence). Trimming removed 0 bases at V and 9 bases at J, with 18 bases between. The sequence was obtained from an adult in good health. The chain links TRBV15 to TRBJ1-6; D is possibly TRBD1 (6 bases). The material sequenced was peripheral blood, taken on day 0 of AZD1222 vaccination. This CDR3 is CATSREGDGKGGSPLHF. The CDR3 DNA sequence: TGTGCCACCAGCAGAGAAGGGGACGGTAAGGGGGGTTCACCCCTCCACTTT.